This T cell receptor (beta chain) comes out of a study of control samples from healthy donors and cancer patients. Measured with immunoSEQ multiplex PCR; TCRdb has only the in-frame clones, and not every one. Among 170,000 or so clones listed, just under 95% were seen once. The TCR comes from a man younger than 30 in good health. The sequenced material came from blood.

CDR3 in amino acids: CASRWGGGEQYF. The CDR3 region has the DNA TGTGCCAGCAGATGGGGGGGTGGCGAGCAGTACTTC. The chain employs TRBV12-3 or TRBV12-4 and TRBJ2-7, with TRBD2 matching over 7 bases. The CDR3 has 12 residues. V shed 6 bases, J shed 6 bases, and the junction held 5 bases outside the gene matches.